These T cell receptor beta chains were read from a single sample in a study of T cell responses to AZD1222 COVID-19 vaccine. Measured with immunoSEQ multiplex PCR; TCRdb has only the in-frame clones, and not every one. The sample has 100,000 to 150,000 clones; about 88% are singletons. This sample comprised peripheral blood, obtained 28 days after the second AZD1222 dose. These receptors came from an adult who received the AZD1222 COVID-19 vaccine. Each CDR3 is given with its conserved first and last residue. The D gene is left open where the match is weak. Clone size appears in some rows only: once, few, many, or a class for an expanded clone.

V: TRBV28; size: -; J: TRBJ1-3; D: -; CDR3: CASSLSQGGNTIYF; DNA: TGTGCCAGCAGTTTATCCCAGGGTGGAAACACCATATATTTT
V: TRBV7-9; size: -; J: TRBJ2-3; D: -; CDR3: CASSLVVAGGTDTQYF; DNA: TGTGCCAGCAGCTTAGTAGTAGCAGGGGGCACAGATACGCAGTATTTT
V: TRBV7-9; size: -; J: TRBJ1-2; D: -; CDR3: CASQQFGGYTF; DNA: TGTGCCAGTCAACAGTTCGGTGGCTACACCTTC
V: TRBV7-2; size: once; J: TRBJ2-3; D: -; CDR3: CASSLAARTRGSTDTQYF; DNA: TGTGCCAGCAGCTTAGCAGCTCGGACCCGGGGGAGCACAGATACGCAGTATTTT
V: TRBV7-2; size: -; J: TRBJ1-5; D: -; CDR3: CASSLVQGSQPQHF; DNA: TGTGCCAGCAGCTTAGTCCAGGGTTCTCAGCCCCAGCATTTT
V: TRBV7-8; size: -; J: TRBJ1-3; D: -; CDR3: CASSAAGGSGNTIYF; DNA: TGTGCCAGCAGCGCGGCGGGGGGTTCGGGAAACACCATATATTTT
V: TRBV3-1/TRBV3-2; size: -; J: TRBJ2-1; D: -; CDR3: CASSQVANEQFF; DNA: TGTGCCAGCAGCCAAGTTGCCAATGAGCAGTTCTTC
V: TRBV7-3; size: few; J: TRBJ2-5; D: -; CDR3: CASSLAVQETQYF; DNA: TGTGCCAGCAGCTTAGCGGTCCAAGAGACCCAGTACTTC
V: TRBV4-3; size: -; J: TRBJ1-5; D: -; CDR3: CASSPYHGQPQHF; DNA: TGCGCCAGCAGCCCGTACCACGGACAGCCCCAGCATTTT
V: TRBV2; size: -; J: TRBJ1-5; D: -; CDR3: CASSAALKLQGQPQHF; DNA: TGTGCCAGCAGTGCGGCCCTGAAGCTACAGGGTCAGCCCCAGCATTTT
V: TRBV10-1; size: -; J: TRBJ1-5; D: -; CDR3: CASSADSNQPQHF; DNA: TGCGCCAGCAGTGCCGATAGCAATCAGCCCCAGCATTTT
V: TRBV11-3; size: -; J: TRBJ1-1; D: -; CDR3: CASSSPRRAEAFF; DNA: TGTGCCAGCAGCTCCCCGAGACGGGCTGAAGCTTTCTTT
V: TRBV11-3; size: few; J: TRBJ2-7; D: TRBD2; CDR3: CASSKLAGSYEQYF; DNA: TGTGCCAGCAGCAAACTAGCGGGCTCCTACGAGCAGTACTTC
V: TRBV3-1/TRBV3-2; size: -; J: TRBJ2-1; D: -; CDR3: CASSQDDIGYYNEQFF; DNA: TGTGCCAGCAGCCAAGATGATATAGGCTACTACAATGAGCAGTTCTTC
V: TRBV3-1/TRBV3-2; size: -; J: TRBJ2-7; D: TRBD2; CDR3: CASSQTSGEQYF; DNA: TGTGCCAGCAGCCAAACTAGCGGAGAGCAGTACTTC
V: TRBV6-5; size: -; J: TRBJ1-5; D: -; CDR3: CASRDKYSNQPQHF; DNA: TGTGCCAGCAGGGACAAGTATAGCAATCAGCCCCAGCATTTT
V: TRBV27; size: once; J: TRBJ1-5; D: TRBD1; CDR3: CASSRRQGIQPQHF; DNA: TGTGCCAGCAGTCGAAGACAGGGGATTCAGCCCCAGCATTTT
V: TRBV6-5; size: -; J: TRBJ2-1; D: -; CDR3: CASRAKFSYNEQFF; DNA: TGTGCCAGCAGAGCTAAATTCTCCTACAATGAGCAGTTCTTC
V: TRBV4-3; size: -; J: TRBJ1-4; D: -; CDR3: CASSQSPGAAREKLFF; DNA: TGCGCCAGCAGCCAATCCCCCGGGGCAGCACGAGAAAAACTGTTTTTT
V: TRBV29-1; size: -; J: TRBJ2-2; D: -; CDR3: CSVGSPGGTGELFF; DNA: TGCAGCGTTGGGAGTCCCGGGGGTACCGGGGAGCTGTTTTTT
V: TRBV2; size: once; J: TRBJ1-1; D: TRBD1; CDR3: CASSQTLGQGALAFF; DNA: TGTGCCAGCAGTCAAACGCTGGGACAGGGGGCCTTGGCTTTCTTT
V: TRBV28; size: -; J: TRBJ2-7; D: TRBD1; CDR3: CASSPTGTGNYEQYF; DNA: TGTGCCAGCAGTCCGACCGGGACAGGGAACTACGAGCAGTACTTC
V: TRBV19; size: -; J: TRBJ1-1; D: TRBD1; CDR3: CASSADRVNTEAFF; DNA: TGTGCCAGTAGCGCGGACAGGGTGAACACTGAAGCTTTCTTT
V: TRBV27; size: -; J: TRBJ2-1; D: TRBD2; CDR3: CASSLGTSGPYNEQFF; DNA: TGTGCCAGCAGTTTAGGGACTAGCGGCCCCTACAATGAGCAGTTCTTC
V: TRBV11-2; size: -; J: TRBJ2-4; D: TRBD2; CDR3: CASSLDGLAGDSAKNIQYF; DNA: TGTGCCAGCAGCTTAGATGGGTTAGCGGGGGACTCAGCCAAAAACATTCAGTACTTC
V: TRBV7-9; size: -; J: TRBJ2-5; D: TRBD1; CDR3: CASSSGTGGRTQYF; DNA: TGTGCCAGCAGCTCCGGAACAGGGGGACGGACCCAGTACTTC
V: TRBV5-4; size: -; J: TRBJ1-2; D: -; CDR3: CASSFSAGYGYTF; DNA: TGTGCCAGCAGCTTCTCAGCGGGCTATGGCTACACCTTC
V: TRBV3-1/TRBV3-2; size: -; J: TRBJ2-5; D: -; CDR3: CASSQDIQGSRTQYF; DNA: TGTGCCAGCAGCCAAGATATTCAAGGCTCGCGGACCCAGTACTTC
V: TRBV9; size: once; J: TRBJ1-6; D: TRBD1; CDR3: CASSAGGDSPLHF; DNA: TGTGCCAGCAGCGCAGGGGGGGATTCACCCCTCCACTTT
V: TRBV12-3/TRBV12-4; size: -; J: TRBJ1-1; D: -; CDR3: CASSLQKTAEAFF; DNA: TGTGCCAGCAGTTTACAGAAAACAGCTGAAGCTTTCTTT
V: TRBV12-3/TRBV12-4; size: -; J: TRBJ1-1; D: -; CDR3: CASSLAVNTEAFF; DNA: TGTGCCAGCAGTTTGGCTGTGAACACTGAAGCTTTCTTT
V: TRBV27; size: -; J: TRBJ1-2; D: -; CDR3: CASRNSGSDYGYTF; DNA: TGTGCCAGCAGGAACTCAGGGTCGGACTATGGCTACACCTTC
V: TRBV7-2; size: -; J: TRBJ2-3; D: -; CDR3: CASSLALTSTDTQYF; DNA: TGTGCCAGCAGCTTAGCGTTGACTAGCACAGATACGCAGTATTTT
V: TRBV7-9; size: -; J: TRBJ2-7; D: -; CDR3: CASSLGALEQYF; DNA: TGTGCCAGCAGCTTAGGGGCTCTCGAGCAGTACTTC
V: TRBV29-1; size: -; J: TRBJ1-2; D: TRBD1; CDR3: CSAQGDRETYGYTF; DNA: TGCAGCGCTCAGGGGGACAGGGAGACCTATGGCTACACCTTC
V: TRBV6-4; size: -; J: TRBJ2-3; D: TRBD2; CDR3: CASSEGLAGGQDTQYF; DNA: TGTGCCAGCAGTGAGGGACTAGCGGGGGGTCAAGATACGCAGTATTTT
V: TRBV4-3; size: -; J: TRBJ1-3; D: -; CDR3: CASSQDRGGNTIYF; DNA: TGCGCCAGCAGCCAAGATCGGGGGGGAAACACCATATATTTT
V: TRBV4-3; size: -; J: TRBJ2-3; D: -; CDR3: CASSLRGAPGGSDTQYF; DNA: TGCGCCAGCAGCCTCCGTGGGGCCCCGGGGGGCTCAGATACGCAGTATTTT
V: TRBV5-1; size: -; J: TRBJ1-4; D: -; CDR3: CASSFGGREKLFF; DNA: TGCGCCAGCAGCTTTGGCGGCCGAGAAAAACTGTTTTTT
V: TRBV5-4; size: once; J: TRBJ2-5; D: -; CDR3: CAFRVGETQYF; DNA: TGTGCCTTCAGGGTCGGCGAGACCCAGTACTTC
V: TRBV5-1; size: -; J: TRBJ1-1; D: -; CDR3: CASSLAPGTPNTEAFF; DNA: TGCGCCAGCAGCTTGGCCCCCGGGACCCCGAACACTGAAGCTTTCTTT
V: TRBV27; size: -; J: TRBJ1-2; D: TRBD1; CDR3: CASSYKGRGWYGYTF; DNA: TGTGCCAGCAGTTATAAAGGCAGGGGGTGGTATGGCTACACCTTC
V: TRBV29-1; size: -; J: TRBJ2-3; D: -; CDR3: CSVEDHRPLMQYF; DNA: TGCAGCGTTGAAGATCACAGACCCCTGATGCAGTATTTT